The 18 T cell receptor beta chains given below trace back to one sample, sequenced in a study of blood T cells in healthy people across ages. The authors ran a second PCR of about 7 to 11 cycles using a sample-barcoded 5' primer and a J-beta primer mix. In TCRdb, the 5' RACE reads were re-called with MiXCR into one record per CDR3 protein. The sample yields some 1,800,000 distinct CDR3 sequences, approximately 39% seen once. The specimen sequenced was blood. Source of these receptors: a human donor in good health.

The chain couples TRBV6-5 to TRBJ1-1; D ambiguous. Trimming cost V 0 bases and J 0 bases, with 8 bases left between them. CDR3 length: 15 residues. The germline gives CDR1 MNHEY, CDR2 SVGAGI. CDR3 in DNA: TGTGCCAGCAGTTACTCCGAATCAGTGAACACTGAAGCTTTCTTT. This codes for CASSYSESVNTEAFF.

The J gene is TRBJ2-7, the V gene TRBV4-2, with D possibly being TRBD1 (6 bases). CDR3 length equals 16 residues. Germline-derived CDR1 and CDR2 are LGHNA and YNFKEQ. Deletions cut 0 bases from V and 2 bases from J, with 14 bases between. The DNA for the CDR3 is TGTGCCAGCAGCCAAGAAGGCAGGGGCCCAACCTACGAGCAGTACTTC. It encodes CASSQEGRGPTYEQYF.

The chain couples TRBV5-1 to TRBJ1-1; a weak D match, TRBD1 (5 bases). The CDR3 contains 17 residues. Per germline, CDR1 SGHRS and CDR2 YFSETQ. The V end was cut by 0 bases, the J end by 7 bases, with 22 bases between. The CDR3: CASSLGEGVWTHNEAFF. In DNA form, the CDR3 reads TGCGCCAGCAGCTTGGGGGAAGGGGTCTGGACCCACAATGAAGCTTTCTTT.

The rearrangement uses TRBV10-3 and TRBJ2-3; D not resolved. Germline CDR1 is ENHRY and CDR2 is SYGVKD. V was pared by 7 bases and J by 3 bases, with 8 bases between. This CDR3 contains 12 residues. The CDR3, as DNA: TGTGCCATCAACCGAGGTACAGATACGCAGTATTTT. The encoded protein is CAINRGTDTQYF.

The chain recombines TRBV3-1 with TRBJ2-7; 14 nucleotides align to TRBD2. With V trimmed by 4 bases and J by 0 bases, 2 bases remained unmatched. The germline V gene encodes CDR1 LGHDT and CDR2 YNNKEL (reference sequence). This CDR3 is built from 16 residues. As DNA, the CDR3 is TGTGCCAGCAGCCCAGGGACTAGCGGGGGCTCCTACGAGCAGTACTTC. It codes for CASSPGTSGGSYEQYF.

The chain employs TRBV7-8 and TRBJ2-5; possibly TRBD1 for D (6 bases). The J call may be mistaken, given a closer DNA end match to TRBJ2-7. The CDR3 totals 16 residues. Germline values: CDR1 SGHVS, CDR2 FQNEAQ. The CDR3 reads CASSPDRWRAAYEQYF. The DNA for the CDR3 is TGTGCCAGCAGCCCTGACAGGTGGAGAGCGGCCTACGAGCAGTACTTC.

The chain links TRBV27 to TRBJ1-6, with D maybe TRBD1 (6 bases). CDR3 length: 14 residues. V shed 5 bases and J shed 9 bases, with 14 bases lying between them. Germline CDR1 MNHEY, CDR2 SMNVEV (reference sequence). The CDR3 region has the DNA TGTGCCAGCAGTAGGACAGTCACAGTTTCACCCCTCCACTTT. Protein sequence: CASSRTVTVSPLHF.

This rearrangement joins TRBV7-2 to TRBJ2-5; D not certain. The germline V and J ends were trimmed by 4 bases and 1 base, with 10 bases remaining between them. The CDR3 covers 14 residues. CDR1 SGHTA and CDR2 FQGNSA come from the germline V gene. Here the CDR3 reads CASSSSWGQETQYF. The CDR3 DNA is TGTGCCAGCAGCTCGTCCTGGGGCCAAGAGACCCAGTACTTC.

This rearrangement joins TRBV4-3 to TRBJ2-1; D not resolved. There are 15 residues in the CDR3. The germline V gene encodes CDR1 LGHNA and CDR2 YSLEER. Trimming took off 0 bases at V and 4 bases at J, with 10 bases between the two ends. This CDR3 is CASSQDALLYNEQFF. The CDR3 DNA reads as TGCGCCAGCAGCCAAGACGCACTGCTATACAATGAGCAGTTCTTC.

V usage is TRBV10-3 and J usage is TRBJ2-2; D unresolved. The CDR3 covers 14 residues. With 4 bases removed from V and 4 bases from J, the gap between germline ends came to 10 bases. Germline CDR1 and CDR2: ENHRY and SYGVKD. This CDR3 reads CAISGADSTGELFF. CDR3 bases: TGTGCCATCAGTGGGGCAGACTCCACCGGGGAGCTGTTTTTT.

This clonotype was seen only a few times. DNA of the CDR3: TGTGCCAGCAGCGTCCGCGGGGGGGAAACAGATACGCAGTATTTT. Its translation: CASSVRGGETDTQYF. This sequence joins TRBV9 and TRBJ2-3, with 9 bases lining up with TRBD2. CDR1 SGDLS and CDR2 YYNGEE come from the germline V gene. CDR3 length: 15 residues. V was clipped by 2 bases and J by 3 bases; unmatched bases: 4.

Only a few counts were recorded for this clonotype. The chain links TRBV6-5 to TRBJ1-5; 8 bases align to TRBD1. The CDR3 runs to 15 residues. Germline loops: CDR1 MNHEY, CDR2 SVGAGI. The junction had 7 bases not matched to a gene; V was cut back by 5 bases and J by 4 bases. CDR3 region: CASSTSGQGNQPQHF. The CDR3 DNA is TGTGCCAGCAGTACCTCTGGACAGGGTAATCAGCCCCAGCATTTT.

The chain carries TRBV12-3 or TRBV12-4 and TRBJ2-5, with a weak D call TRBD2 (5 bases). The DNA end is more similar to TRBJ2-7, so the J call may be wrong. CDR3 length: 14 residues. CDR3 sequence (DNA): TGTGCCAGCCAAAGTGGGGAGTCGACCTACGAGCAGTACTTC. Amino acids: CASQSGESTYEQYF.

This clonotype was seen only a few times. This chain joins TRBV7-2 and TRBJ2-7; TRBD2 matches 11 bases. Germline V gene data show CDR1 as SGHTA and CDR2 as FQGNSA. Trimming at V came to 7 bases and at J to 0 bases, leaving 5 bases not matched to a gene. The length of the CDR3 is 15 residues. The CDR3 reads CASTFSGGASYEQYF. The CDR3 DNA reads TGTGCCAGCACCTTTAGCGGGGGGGCCTCCTACGAGCAGTACTTC.

The CDR3 region is CASSDRNGGSGANVLTF. The CDR3 nucleotides read TGTGCCAGCAGTGACCGGAACGGAGGCTCTGGGGCCAACGTCCTGACTTTC. The chain uses TRBV6-2 or TRBV6-3 and TRBJ2-6; D perhaps matches TRBD2 (5 bases). This CDR3 spans 17 amino acids. The germline CDR1 and CDR2 sequences are MNHEY and SVGEGT. Trimming took off 5 bases at V and 0 bases at J, with 14 bases between the two ends.

This clonotype has a count of ten or more. The V gene is TRBV28, the J gene TRBJ2-4; D gene unclear. The J call may not be correct, given that the DNA end is closer to TRBJ2-7. This CDR3 is built from 13 residues. Germline CDR1 MDHEN, CDR2 SYDVKM. Written as DNA, the CDR3 is TGTGCCAGCAGTTTAGTGGGTTACTACGAGCAGTACTTC. It is translated as CASSLVGYYEQYF.

The J gene is TRBJ2-1, the V gene TRBV12-3 or TRBV12-4; 9 bases map to TRBD1. J lost 12 bases, V lost 4 bases, and 13 bases had no gene match. CDR3 length: 15 residues. The CDR3 DNA sequence: TGTGCCAGCAGTTCGGACAGGGGAACCCTCGGAGGGCAGTTCTTC. Residues: CASSSDRGTLGGQFF.

The rearrangement links TRBV20-1 to TRBJ1-1; D remains ambiguous. Germline V lookup: CDR1 DFQATT, CDR2 SNEGSKA (reference sequence). V was pared by 0 bases and J by 3 bases, with 5 bases between. This CDR3 region has 12 residues. This chain's CDR3 is CSARELYTEAFF. The CDR3 bases are TGCAGTGCTAGAGAACTCTACACTGAAGCTTTCTTT.